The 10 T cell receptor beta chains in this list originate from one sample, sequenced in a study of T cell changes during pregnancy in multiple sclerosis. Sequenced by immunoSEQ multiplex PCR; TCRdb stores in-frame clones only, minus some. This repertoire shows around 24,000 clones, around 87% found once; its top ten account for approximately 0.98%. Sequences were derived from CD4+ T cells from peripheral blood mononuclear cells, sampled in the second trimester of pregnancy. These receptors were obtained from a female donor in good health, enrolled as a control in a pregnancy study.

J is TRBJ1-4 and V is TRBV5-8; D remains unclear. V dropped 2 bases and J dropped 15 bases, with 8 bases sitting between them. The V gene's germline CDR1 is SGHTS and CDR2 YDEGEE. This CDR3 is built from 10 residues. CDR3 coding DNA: TGTGCCAGCAGCTTCCTGTCGGTGTTTTTT. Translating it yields CASSFLSVFF.

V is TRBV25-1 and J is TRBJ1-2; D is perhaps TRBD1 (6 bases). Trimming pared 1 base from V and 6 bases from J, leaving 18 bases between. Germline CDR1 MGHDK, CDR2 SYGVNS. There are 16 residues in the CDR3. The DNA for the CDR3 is TGTGCCAGCAGTGAATTCCAGCAGGGGCCCGGGAATGGCTACACCTTC. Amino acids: CASSEFQQGPGNGYTF.

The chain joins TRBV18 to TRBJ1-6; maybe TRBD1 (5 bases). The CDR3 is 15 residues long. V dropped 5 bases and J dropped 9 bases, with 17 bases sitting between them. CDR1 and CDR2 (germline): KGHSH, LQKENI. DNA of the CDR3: TGTGCCAGCTCATTGGACGGAGGGGAGGCTTCACCCCTCCACTTT. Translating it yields CASSLDGGEASPLHF.

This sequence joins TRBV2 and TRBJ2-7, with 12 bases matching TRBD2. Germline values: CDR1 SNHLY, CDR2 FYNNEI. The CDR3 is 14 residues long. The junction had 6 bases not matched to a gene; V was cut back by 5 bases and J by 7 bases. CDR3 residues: CASSRLAGAQEQYF. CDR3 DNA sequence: TGTGCCAGCAGTAGACTAGCGGGAGCCCAAGAGCAGTACTTC.

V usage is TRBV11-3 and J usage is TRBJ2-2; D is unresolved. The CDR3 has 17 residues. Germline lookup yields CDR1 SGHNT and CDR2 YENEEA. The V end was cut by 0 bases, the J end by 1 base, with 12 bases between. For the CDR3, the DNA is TGTGCCAGCAGCTTAGACGCCCCTTTCGGGAACACCGGGGAGCTGTTTTTT. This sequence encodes CASSLDAPFGNTGELFF.

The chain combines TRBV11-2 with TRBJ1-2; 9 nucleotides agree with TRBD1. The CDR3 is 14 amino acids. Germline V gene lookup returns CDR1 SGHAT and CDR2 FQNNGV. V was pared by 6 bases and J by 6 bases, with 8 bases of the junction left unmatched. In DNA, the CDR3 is TGTGCCAGCAGGAACCGGGACAGGGTTCATGGCTACACCTTC. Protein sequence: CASRNRDRVHGYTF.

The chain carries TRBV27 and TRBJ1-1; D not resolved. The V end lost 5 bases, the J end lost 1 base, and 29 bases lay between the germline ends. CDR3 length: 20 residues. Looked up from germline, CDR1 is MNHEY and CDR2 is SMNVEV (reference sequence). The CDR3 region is CASSAHQVREPGSGNTEAFF. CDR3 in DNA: TGTGCCAGCAGTGCTCACCAGGTGCGGGAGCCCGGGTCAGGGAACACTGAAGCTTTCTTT.

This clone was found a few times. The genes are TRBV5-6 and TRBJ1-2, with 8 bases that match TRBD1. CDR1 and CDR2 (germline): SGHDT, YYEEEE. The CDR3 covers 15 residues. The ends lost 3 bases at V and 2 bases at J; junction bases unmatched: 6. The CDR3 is CASSSTGAENYGYTF. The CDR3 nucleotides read TGTGCCAGCAGCTCGACAGGGGCCGAAAACTATGGCTACACCTTC. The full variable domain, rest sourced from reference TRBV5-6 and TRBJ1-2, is DAGVTQSPTHLIKTRGQQVTLRCSPKSGHDTVSWYQQALGQGPQFIFQYYEEEERQRGNFPDRFSGHQFPNYSSELNVNALLLGDSALYLCASSSTGAENYGYTFGSGTRLTVV.

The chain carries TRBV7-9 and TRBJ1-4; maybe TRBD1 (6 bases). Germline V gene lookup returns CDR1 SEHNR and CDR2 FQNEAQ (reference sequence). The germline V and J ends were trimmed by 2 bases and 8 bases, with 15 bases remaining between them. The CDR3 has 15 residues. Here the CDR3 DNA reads TGTGCCAGCAGCTTATGGACAGCGGTCGGGGAAAAACTGTTTTTT. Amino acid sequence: CASSLWTAVGEKLFF.

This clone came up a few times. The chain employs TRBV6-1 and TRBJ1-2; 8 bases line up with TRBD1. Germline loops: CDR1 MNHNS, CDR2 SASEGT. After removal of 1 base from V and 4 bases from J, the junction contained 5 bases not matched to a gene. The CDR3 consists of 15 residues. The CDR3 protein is CASSEVPGQGYGYTF. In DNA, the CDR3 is TGTGCCAGCAGTGAAGTTCCCGGACAGGGCTATGGCTACACCTTC.